Below, 4 T cell receptor beta chains from the same sample are listed, as sequenced in a study of blood T cells in healthy people across ages. A second PCR, run for about 7 to 11 cycles, used a sample-barcoded 5' primer plus a J-beta primer mix. TCRdb reprocessed the 5' RACE reads with MiXCR, giving one entry per CDR3 protein. The table shows about 1.1 million distinct CDR3 sequences, with 35% to 45% occurring only once. What was sequenced was blood. The receptors were gathered from a man in his late teens or twenties in good health.

For this clonotype: Compared with germline, one end of the junction differs, possibly owing to a read error. The chain recombines TRBV7-9 with TRBJ2-5, with 10 bases aligning to TRBD2. CDR1 and CDR2 from the germline V gene are SEHNR and FQNEAQ (reference sequence). The CDR3 runs to 17 residues. The CDR3 loop is CASSARTSGVPQETLYF. The CDR3 bases are TGTGCCAGCAGCGCAAGAACTAGCGGGGTCCCACAAGAGACCCTGTACTTC.

CDR3 nucleotides: TGTGCCAGTACATTGGACAACCCGCGGAGCACTGAAGCTTTCTTT. It encodes CASTLDNPRSTEAFF. V is TRBV19 and J is TRBJ1-1; D is perhaps TRBD1 (5 bases). CDR1 and CDR2 from the germline V gene are LNHDA and SQIVND (reference sequence). Trimming left V 7 bases short and J 4 bases short, with 19 bases between. The CDR3 is 15 amino acids.

The chain couples TRBV6-6 to TRBJ2-7, with D possibly being TRBD1 or TRBD2 (7 bases each). Near its end, the DNA agrees better with TRBJ2-5, so the J call may be wrong. The CDR3 contains 15 residues. Germline V gives CDR1 MNHNY, CDR2 SVGAGI (reference sequence). CDR3 residues: CASSWGGQTQETQYF. As DNA, the CDR3 is TGTGCCAGCAGTTGGGGGGGACAGACCCAAGAGACCCAGTACTTC.

CDR3 coding DNA: TGCGCCAGCAGCTTGGCCGTATTCCAAGAGACCCAGTACTTC. Protein sequence: CASSLAVFQETQYF. The chain recombines TRBV5-1 with TRBJ2-5; D not certain. The CDR3 runs 14 residues. The V gene's germline CDR1 is SGHRS and CDR2 YFSETQ. The ends were cut back, 0 bases at V and 1 base at J, with 7 bases in the middle.